Shown below are 32 T cell receptor beta chains from a single sample sequenced in a study of T cell repertoires in cytomegalovirus infection. TCRdb itself ran the reads through MiXCR, one entry per CDR3 protein. The sample holds approximately 140,000 distinct CDR3 sequences, 5.5% to 7% seen once. Sequencing was performed on PBMCs. These receptors came from a human donor in good health (CMV status not recorded). Some clones in this sample may be carry-over from other donors' samples.

This clonotype came up many times. The gene calls are TRBV20-1 and TRBJ2-5; TRBD2 aligns across 11 bases. The germline CDR1 and CDR2 sequences are DFQATT and SNEGSKA (reference sequence). The trim removed 5 bases at V and 1 base at J, leaving 9 bases unmatched. The CDR3 contains 16 residues. Here the CDR3 reads CSAHEVAGGGQETQYF. The CDR3 DNA is TGCAGTGCTCACGAAGTAGCGGGGGGGGGCCAAGAGACCCAGTACTTC.

This clonotype has more than one count but fewer than ten. V is TRBV25-1 and J is TRBJ2-1, with 7 bases fitting TRBD2. Trimming removed 6 bases from V and 9 bases from J; junction bases left unmatched: 11. Germline CDR1 MGHDK, CDR2 SYGVNS. The CDR3 is made up of 14 amino acids. CDR3 nucleotides: TGTGCCAGCAGGACTAGCCGTCCCAAGAGTGAGCAGTTCTTC. This codes for CASRTSRPKSEQFF.

This clonotype was seen at least ten times. This chain links TRBV7-2 with TRBJ1-1, with D maybe TRBD1 (5 bases). The CDR3 is 17 amino acids. Germline loops: CDR1 SGHTA, CDR2 FQGNSA. V was shortened by 2 bases and J by 2 bases, with 18 bases between the two germline ends. CDR3 loop: CASSLRIQGRGNTEAFF. CDR3 bases: TGTGCCAGCAGCTTAAGGATCCAGGGAAGGGGCAACACTGAAGCTTTCTTT.

The chain employs TRBV29-1 and TRBJ1-1, with unresolved D. V lost 6 bases and J lost 5, with 19 bases in between. The CDR3 covers 14 residues. Germline CDR1 reads SQVTM; CDR2 reads ANQGSEA. CDR3 DNA: TGCAGCGTCCCCTCGATATTAAGGTGGACTGAAGCTTTCTTT. Encoded protein: CSVPSILRWTEAFF.

This clonotype was seen repeatedly, ten times or more. The rearrangement joins TRBV7-8 to TRBJ2-3; 8 nucleotides match TRBD1. The CDR3 totals 15 residues. Looked up from germline, CDR1 is SGHVS and CDR2 is FQNEAQ. J lost 0 bases, V lost 4 bases, and 3 bases had no gene match. The CDR3 sequence is CASSYRDRSTDTQYF. Here the CDR3 DNA reads TGTGCCAGCAGCTACCGGGACAGGAGCACAGATACGCAGTATTTT. Full variable domain (outside the CDR3, taken from reference TRBV7-8 and TRBJ2-3): GAGVSQSPRYKVAKRGQDVALRCDPISGHVSLFWYQQALGQGPEFLTYFQNEAQLDKSGLPSDRFFAERPEGSVSTLKIQRTQQEDSAVYLCASSYRDRSTDTQYFGPGTRLTVL.

In this sample, this clonotype turned up a few times. The chain carries TRBV12-3 or TRBV12-4 and TRBJ1-2; D may be TRBD1 (6 bases). This CDR3 has 14 amino acids. V gave up 6 bases and J gave up 8 bases, with 19 bases separating them. The DNA of the CDR3 is TGTGCCAGCAGACAGGGCTCAGTGTTAAGCGGCTACACCTTC. It specifies CASRQGSVLSGYTF.

This clonotype was seen ten or more times. The J gene is TRBJ2-2, the V gene TRBV12-3 or TRBV12-4, with D possibly matching TRBD1 (7 bases). The CDR3 totals 16 residues. V shed 5 bases and J shed 6 bases, with 19 bases lying between them. CDR3 region: CASSAGQPQAPGELFF. The CDR3 DNA reads as TGTGCCAGCAGTGCGGGACAGCCCCAGGCTCCCGGGGAGCTGTTTTTT.

This clonotype was seen ten or more times. The chain employs TRBV7-2 and TRBJ1-2, with D perhaps TRBD1 (6 bases). From germline, CDR1 is SGHTA and CDR2 FQGNSA. Trimming removed 4 bases from V and 5 bases from J, with 17 bases in between. The CDR3 has 15 amino acids. The CDR3 DNA reads TGTGCCAGCAGCTCAGACCGGACAGACGTTTATGGCTACACCTTC. Its translation is CASSSDRTDVYGYTF.

In its sample, this clonotype was seen many times. The chain links TRBV4-3 to TRBJ2-7; tentative D call: TRBD2 (5 bases). The length of the CDR3 is 14 residues. CDR1 is LGHNA, CDR2 YSLEER, per germline. V was cut by 3 bases and J by 5 bases, with 14 bases left in between. The CDR3 nucleotides are TGCGCCAGCAGCCAGAAACGGGGTTCCCACGAGCAGTACTTC. This codes for CASSQKRGSHEQYF.

The V gene is TRBV29-1, the J gene TRBJ2-7; a weak D match, TRBD1 (6 bases). V was cut by 6 bases and J by 3 bases, with 15 bases left in between. This CDR3 has 13 amino acids. Germline V gene data show CDR1 as SQVTM and CDR2 as ANQGSEA. The CDR3 sequence is CSVGQGQVYEQYF. The DNA of the CDR3 is TGCAGCGTGGGCCAGGGGCAGGTCTACGAGCAGTACTTC.

The chain carries TRBV2 and TRBJ2-1; D might be TRBD2 (6 bases). CDR3 length: 16 amino acids. Germline V gene lookup returns CDR1 SNHLY and CDR2 FYNNEI. V was shortened by 2 bases and J by 0 bases, with 11 bases between the two germline ends. CDR3 loop: CASSELSGSSYNEQFF. In DNA, the CDR3 is TGTGCCAGCAGTGAACTATCCGGGAGCTCCTACAATGAGCAGTTCTTC.

This clonotype was counted at least ten times. This chain connects TRBV18 to TRBJ2-6; D gene unclear. CDR1 and CDR2 from the germline V gene are KGHSH and LQKENI. Deletions cut 0 bases from V and 2 bases from J, with 2 bases between. The CDR3 is 14 residues long. The DNA for the CDR3 is TGTGCCAGCTCACCACCGACTGGGGCCAACGTCCTGACTTTC. Protein sequence: CASSPPTGANVLTF.

Note on this clonotype: Its ends do not fully match the called genes, so a read error is possible. CDR3 coding DNA: TGCGCCAACAGCTTGGCAGGGCCCGGCTCTAATGAAAAACTGTTTTTT. The encoded protein is CANSLAGPGSNEKLFF. The chain joins TRBV5-1 to TRBJ1-4; possible D gene TRBD1, 5 bases. Germline lookup yields CDR1 SGHRS and CDR2 YFSETQ. The CDR3 has 16 residues.

The V call is TRBV18, the J call TRBJ1-1, with D unclear. Germline-derived CDR1 and CDR2 are KGHSH and LQKENI. The V and J ends lost 3 bases and 1 base respectively, with 9 bases between them. This CDR3 spans 14 amino acids. The CDR3 coding sequence is TGTGCCAGCTCACCCTCGACGGGGAACACTGAAGCTTTCTTT. Translating gives CASSPSTGNTEAFF.

This clonotype has a handful of counts. This chain links TRBV28 with TRBJ2-3; D tentatively reads TRBD1 or TRBD2 (5 bases each). The ends were cut back, 1 base at V and 0 bases at J, with 11 bases in the middle. Germline V gene lookup returns CDR1 MDHEN and CDR2 SYDVKM. This CDR3 spans 16 amino acids. CDR3 nucleotide sequence: TGTGCCAGCAGTTTATTGAGGGGCCCTAGCACAGATACGCAGTATTTT. Residues: CASSLLRGPSTDTQYF. Looking up the rest from reference TRBV28 and TRBJ2-3 gives the full variable domain: DVKVTQSSRYLVKRTGEKVFLECVQDMDHENMFWYRQDPGLGLRLIYFSYDVKMKEKGDIPEGYSVSREKKERFSLILESASTNQTSMYLCASSLLRGPSTDTQYFGPGTRLTVL.

This clonotype showed up many times. The gene calls are TRBV10-2 and TRBJ2-7, with D uncertain. CDR3 length equals 14 residues. Germline-derived CDR1 and CDR2 are WSHSY and SAAADI. The V and J ends lost 2 bases and 1 base respectively, with 9 bases between them. In DNA form, the CDR3 reads TGCGCCAGCAGTGAGAGGTCACTGTCCTACGAGCAGTACTTC. Translated, it gives CASSERSLSYEQYF.

This clonotype was seen many times. The V call is TRBV24-1, the J call TRBJ2-3, with 10 bases aligning to TRBD2. The CDR3 totals 15 residues. Unmatched junction bases numbered 6, after V lost 4 bases and J lost 6 bases. Germline CDR1 reads KGHDR; CDR2 reads SFDVKD. The CDR3: CATSDASGGSDTQYF. CDR3 coding DNA: TGTGCCACCAGTGACGCTAGCGGGGGATCGGATACGCAGTATTTT.

Only a few counts were recorded for this clonotype. The rearrangement joins TRBV7-8 to TRBJ1-1; a weak D match, TRBD1 (6 bases). Per the germline V gene, CDR1 is SGHVS and CDR2 is FQNEAQ. The ends were cut back, 0 bases at V and 7 bases at J, with 9 bases in the middle. The CDR3 covers 13 residues. The CDR3 spells CASSLAQGYEAFF. The CDR3 DNA reads as TGTGCCAGCAGCTTAGCGCAGGGGTATGAAGCTTTCTTT. Together with reference TRBV7-8 and TRBJ1-1, the CDR3 gives the full variable domain: GAGVSQSPRYKVAKRGQDVALRCDPISGHVSLFWYQQALGQGPEFLTYFQNEAQLDKSGLPSDRFFAERPEGSVSTLKIQRTQQEDSAVYLCASSLAQGYEAFFGQGTRLTVV.

This clonotype has at least ten counts. As DNA, the CDR3 is TGCGCCAGCAGCTTTGGGACTAGCGGGGGGCGGAACTACAATGAGCAGTTCTTC. Its translation is CASSFGTSGGRNYNEQFF. The chain links TRBV5-1 to TRBJ2-1; TRBD2 matches at 15 bases. The CDR3 runs 18 residues. Germline V CDR1 and CDR2: SGHRS, YFSETQ. Trimming removed 2 bases from V and 3 bases from J; junction bases left unmatched: 6.

This clonotype was seen only a few times. The DNA is omitted, as the CDR3 cannot be located on it reliably, and the CDR3 follows TCRdb's listing. The chain combines TRBV6-2 or TRBV6-3 with TRBJ1-1. The CDR3 numbers 14 amino acids, ends counted. Germline assignment: CDR1 MNHEY and CDR2 SVGEGT. CDR3 residues: CASSTSPGNTEAFF.

There are many counts of this clonotype. This sequence joins TRBV7-8 and TRBJ1-1, with a tentative D call TRBD1 (5 bases). Per germline, CDR1 SGHVS and CDR2 FQNEAQ. V lost 0 bases, J lost 5 bases, and 10 bases lay in between. This CDR3 spans 14 amino acids. Here the CDR3 DNA reads TGTGCCAGCAGCTTAGCAGGGGAGGGAACTGAAGCTTTCTTT. It yields the protein CASSLAGEGTEAFF.

This clonotype has a count of ten or more. Here the CDR3 DNA reads TGCGCCAGCAGCCGGGACAGGGCGGAAGGCACTGAAGCTTTCTTT. This sequence encodes CASSRDRAEGTEAFF. The rearrangement joins TRBV5-1 to TRBJ1-1; the match to TRBD1 covers 9 bases. This CDR3 has 15 residues. The V segment lost 4 bases and the J segment 4 bases; nucleotides outside the gene matches: 8. The germline V gene has CDR1 SGHRS and CDR2 YFSETQ. Full variable domain (outside the CDR3, taken from reference TRBV5-1 and TRBJ1-1): KAGVTQTPRYLIKTRGQQVTLSCSPISGHRSVSWYQQTPGQGLQFLFEYFSETQRNKGNFPGRFSGRQFSNSRSEMNVSTLELGDSALYLCASSRDRAEGTEAFFGQGTRLTVV.

In this sample, this clonotype turned up many times. This chain's CDR3 is CASSAPWWRSSTDTQYF. For the CDR3, the DNA is TGTGCCAGCAGCGCACCTTGGTGGCGTAGTAGCACAGATACGCAGTATTTT. The chain links TRBV6-2 or TRBV6-3 to TRBJ2-3; unclear D gene. V lost 6 bases, J lost 0 bases, and 19 bases lay in between. CDR1 MNHEY and CDR2 SVGEGT come from the germline V gene. This CDR3 contains 17 residues.

This clonotype was seen many times. The rearrangement joins TRBV6-2 or TRBV6-3 to TRBJ2-3; 9 bases fit TRBD1. J gave up 6 bases and V 2 bases, and 6 bases lay outside the gene matches. The CDR3 runs to 15 residues. Germline V gene data show CDR1 as MNHEY and CDR2 as SVGEGT. The CDR3: CASSYAGQGSDTQYF. The DNA of the CDR3 is TGTGCCAGCAGTTACGCGGGACAGGGAAGTGATACGCAGTATTTT.

There are many counts of this clonotype. The chain combines TRBV28 with TRBJ1-2, with D tentatively TRBD1 (6 bases). The CDR3 contains 14 residues. Germline V gene data show CDR1 as MDHEN and CDR2 as SYDVKM. V was shortened by 5 bases and J by 5 bases, with 15 bases between the two germline ends. DNA for the CDR3: TGTGCCAGCAGTCCAAGGAACAGGGAATATGGCTACACCTTC. This codes for CASSPRNREYGYTF.

This clonotype was recorded many times. V gene TRBV29-1 combines with J gene TRBJ2-5, with D maybe TRBD2 (5 bases). The CDR3 has 13 residues. The ends were cut back, 4 bases at V and 0 bases at J, with 9 bases in the middle. The germline V gene encodes CDR1 SQVTM and CDR2 ANQGSEA. This CDR3 reads CSVAGLDQETQYF. The CDR3 bases are TGCAGCGTTGCGGGGTTGGACCAAGAGACCCAGTACTTC.

This clonotype was picked up a small number of times. V usage is TRBV29-1 and J usage is TRBJ1-1; D remains unclear. Germline CDR1 and CDR2: SQVTM and ANQGSEA. Trimming shortened V by 1 base and J by 1 base, and 10 bases separated the two germline ends. CDR3 length: 14 amino acids. CDR3 in amino acids: CSVEAVTRNTEAFF. CDR3 nucleotides: TGCAGCGTTGAAGCGGTTACCAGGAACACTGAAGCTTTCTTT.

Ten or more counts support this clonotype. V and J are TRBV28 and TRBJ1-4, with unresolved D. Germline V CDR1 and CDR2: MDHEN, SYDVKM. V was shortened by 2 bases and J by 10 bases, with 8 bases between the two germline ends. The CDR3 is 12 residues long. In nucleotides, the CDR3 is TGTGCCAGCAGTTTAGTAGAAGGAAAACTGTTTTTT. Translation gives CASSLVEGKLFF.

CDR3 loop: CASSQDGQGGQETQYF. The CDR3 bases are TGCGCCAGCAGCCAAGATGGCCAGGGAGGCCAAGAGACCCAGTACTTC. The rearrangement uses TRBV4-1 and TRBJ2-5; D is possibly TRBD2 (6 bases). Germline loops: CDR1 MGHRA, CDR2 YSYEKL. The CDR3 sequence is 16 residues long. Deletions cut 0 bases from V and 1 base from J, with 12 bases between.

This clonotype appeared a few times. The CDR3 DNA follows: TGTGCCAGCAGCTCACTACAGGGCCCCCTCAATGAGCAGTTCTTC. This sequence encodes CASSSLQGPLNEQFF. The J gene is TRBJ2-1, the V gene TRBV7-2, with a weak D call TRBD1 (6 bases). V lost 4 bases to trimming and J lost 6 bases, with 16 bases between them. Germline V gene data show CDR1 as SGHTA and CDR2 as FQGNSA. The CDR3 loop spans 15 amino acids.

This clonotype was counted only a few times. V and J are TRBV6-2 or TRBV6-3 and TRBJ1-5, with a tentative D call TRBD1 (5 bases). CDR1 and CDR2 (germline): MNHEY, SVGEGT. V was shortened by 6 bases and J by 1 base, with 22 bases between the two germline ends. This CDR3 comprises 18 residues. This CDR3 is CASSALRGSPGSNQPQHF. CDR3 bases: TGTGCCAGCAGCGCGCTGCGGGGGTCACCGGGAAGCAATCAGCCCCAGCATTTT.

This clonotype was recorded many times. The rearrangement joins TRBV7-2 to TRBJ1-2; D not resolved. CDR3 size: 12 residues. Germline V gene sequence: CDR1 SGHTA, CDR2 FQGNSA. The ends were cut back, 3 bases at V and 7 bases at J, with 9 bases in the middle. The CDR3 loop reads CASSFDMSGYTF. In DNA, the CDR3 is TGTGCCAGCAGCTTTGATATGAGTGGCTACACCTTC.